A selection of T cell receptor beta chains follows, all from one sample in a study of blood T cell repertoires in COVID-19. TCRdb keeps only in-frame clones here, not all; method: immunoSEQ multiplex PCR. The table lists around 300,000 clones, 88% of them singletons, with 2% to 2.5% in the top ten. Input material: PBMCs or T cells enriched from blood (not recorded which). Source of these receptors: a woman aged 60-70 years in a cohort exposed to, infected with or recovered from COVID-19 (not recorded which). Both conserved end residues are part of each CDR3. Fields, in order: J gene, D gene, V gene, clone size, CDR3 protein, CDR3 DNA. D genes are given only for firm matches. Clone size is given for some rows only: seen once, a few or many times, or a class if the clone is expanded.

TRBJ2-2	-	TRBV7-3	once	CASSQIPNTGELFF	TGTGCCAGCAGTCAGATCCCTAACACCGGGGAGCTGTTTTTT
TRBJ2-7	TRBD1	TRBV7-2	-	CASSLEGQGAPYEQYF	TGTGCCAGCAGCTTAGAGGGACAGGGGGCGCCTTACGAGCAGTACTTC
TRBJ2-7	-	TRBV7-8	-	CASSLGVALLSHEQYF	TGTGCCAGCAGCTTAGGTGTAGCGTTATTGAGTCACGAGCAGTACTTC
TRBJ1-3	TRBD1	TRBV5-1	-	CASRTDRGNTIYF	TGCGCCAGCAGGACGGACAGGGGAAACACCATATATTTT
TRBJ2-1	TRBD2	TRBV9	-	CASSAGTSGPGSYNEQFF	TGTGCCAGCAGCGCCGGGACTAGCGGACCTGGCTCCTACAATGAGCAGTTCTTC
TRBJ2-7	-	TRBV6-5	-	CASRPGSSYEQYF	TGTGCCAGCAGACCCGGGAGCTCCTACGAGCAGTACTTC
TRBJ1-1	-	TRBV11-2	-	CASSLASAGYGTEAFF	TGTGCCAGCAGCTTAGCATCGGCAGGGTACGGCACTGAAGCTTTCTTT
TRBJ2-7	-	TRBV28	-	CASSSSGGWEQYF	TGTGCCAGCAGTTCTTCAGGGGGGTGGGAGCAGTACTTC
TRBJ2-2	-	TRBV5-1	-	CASSPRYGELFF	TGCGCCAGCAGCCCGCGGTATGGGGAGCTGTTTTTT
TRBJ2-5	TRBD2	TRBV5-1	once	CASSSEGSGRGETQYF	TGCGCCAGCAGCTCCGAGGGGAGCGGGAGAGGAGAGACCCAGTACTTC
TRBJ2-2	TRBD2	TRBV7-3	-	CASSPWGLAENTGELFF	TGTGCCAGCAGCCCATGGGGACTAGCAGAGAACACCGGGGAGCTGTTTTTT
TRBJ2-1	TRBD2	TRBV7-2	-	CASSPSGTTYNEQFF	TGTGCCAGCAGCCCTTCCGGGACTACCTACAATGAGCAGTTCTTC
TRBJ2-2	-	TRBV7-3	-	CASSLTRIGELFF	TGTGCCAGCAGCCTGACTAGGATCGGGGAGCTGTTTTTT
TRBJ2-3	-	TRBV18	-	CASSPYTDTQYF	TGTGCCAGCTCACCTTACACAGATACGCAGTATTTT
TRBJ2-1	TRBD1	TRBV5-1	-	CASRTGKFSSYNEQFF	TGCGCCAGCAGGACAGGGAAATTCAGCTCCTACAATGAGCAGTTCTTC
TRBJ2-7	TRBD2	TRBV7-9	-	CASSFGLAGHEQYF	TGTGCCAGCAGCTTCGGACTAGCGGGCCACGAGCAGTACTTC
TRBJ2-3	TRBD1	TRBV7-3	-	CASSSQGSSTDTQYF	TGTGCCAGCAGCTCACAGGGGTCGAGCACAGATACGCAGTATTTT
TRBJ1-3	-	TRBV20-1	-	CSASIREGNTIYF	TGCAGTGCTAGTATCAGGGAAGGAAACACCATATATTTT
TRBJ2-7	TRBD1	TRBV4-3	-	CASSQEEQGYEQYF	TGCGCCAGCAGCCAAGAGGAACAGGGGTACGAGCAGTACTTC